This is a list of T cell receptor beta chains from one sample in a study of cytomegalovirus exposure and HLA in healthy donors. The table came from immunoSEQ multiplex PCR; TCRdb's copy has only in-frame clones and leaves some out. The sample contains around 200,000 clones, over 70% of which appear only once. Sequenced: PBMCs. The origin of the receptors is a woman aged 18-29 years in good health and CMV-seronegative. The CDR3 runs from the conserved cysteine through the conserved F or W. Fields, in order: J gene, V gene, clone size, D gene, CDR3 protein, CDR3 DNA. A D gene is named only where the DNA matches it firmly. The size of a clone is reported for some rows only, either as once, few or many, or as a class for expanded clones.

TRBJ1-2 | TRBV19 | NA | NA | CASSRQQTNYGYTF | TGTGCCAGTAGTCGACAGCAGACAAACTATGGCTACACCTTC
TRBJ2-3 | TRBV11-3 | NA | TRBD1 | CASSLGTGGTDTQYF | TGTGCCAGCAGCTTGGGGACAGGGGGCACAGATACGCAGTATTTT
TRBJ1-3 | TRBV7-2 | NA | NA | CASSFLSSGNTIYF | TGTGCCAGCAGCTTCCTGAGCTCTGGAAACACCATATATTTT
TRBJ2-2 | TRBV5-1 | NA | NA | CASIRTTGTGELFF | TGCGCCAGCATCAGGACTACGGGTACCGGGGAGCTGTTTTTT
TRBJ1-2 | TRBV15 | NA | NA | CATSSPPLRTNYGYTF | TGTGCCACCAGCAGCCCCCCACTAAGGACAAACTATGGCTACACCTTC
TRBJ1-5 | TRBV7-2 | NA | TRBD1 | CASSQGQINQPQHF | TGTGCCAGCAGCCAGGGACAGATTAATCAGCCCCAGCATTTT
TRBJ1-6 | TRBV9 | NA | TRBD1 | CASGTGGNSPLHF | TGTGCCAGCGGCACAGGGGGCAATTCACCCCTCCACTTT
TRBJ1-4 | TRBV19 | NA | NA | CASSSGFEEKLFF | TGTGCCAGTAGTTCAGGTTTCGAAGAAAAACTGTTTTTT
TRBJ1-2 | TRBV14 | NA | NA | CASSQDRAMGYTF | TGTGCCAGCAGCCAAGACAGGGCGATGGGCTACACCTTC
TRBJ2-5 | TRBV29-1 | NA | TRBD1 | CSEEGSGGLETQYF | TGCAGCGAAGAAGGGTCAGGGGGCTTGGAGACCCAGTACTTC
TRBJ1-2 | TRBV14 | few | NA | CASSQERDSLGGYTF | TGTGCCAGCAGCCAAGAAAGAGACTCCTTAGGAGGCTACACCTTC
TRBJ2-1 | TRBV7-2 | NA | NA | CASSLDPRINSHEQFF | TGTGCCAGCAGCTTAGACCCTAGAATTAATTCCCATGAGCAGTTCTTC
TRBJ2-2 | TRBV7-3 | once | TRBD2 | CASSPNGLASTGELFF | TGTGCCAGCAGCCCTAACGGACTAGCGAGCACCGGGGAGCTGTTTTTT
TRBJ1-4 | TRBV30 | NA | NA | CAWSSGKDEKLFF | TGTGCCTGGAGTTCAGGAAAGGATGAAAAACTGTTTTTT
TRBJ1-2 | TRBV19 | NA | TRBD1 | CASSQVGQNYGYTF | TGTGCCAGTAGTCAGGTGGGACAGAACTATGGCTACACCTTC
TRBJ2-3 | TRBV25-1 | NA | TRBD2 | CASSEGLAGGGKNTQYF | TGTGCCAGCAGTGAGGGACTAGCGGGAGGGGGAAAAAATACGCAGTATTTT
TRBJ1-1 | TRBV5-4 | NA | TRBD1 | CASSSGGLDTEAFF | TGTGCCAGCAGCTCAGGGGGCTTAGACACTGAAGCTTTCTTT
TRBJ2-3 | TRBV5-1 | few | NA | CASSPVQGFTDTQYF | TGCGCCAGCAGCCCCGTTCAGGGGTTCACAGATACGCAGTATTTT
TRBJ2-5 | TRBV15 | once | TRBD2 | CATSRDGSGVMETQYF | TGTGCCACCAGCAGAGATGGGAGCGGGGTCATGGAGACCCAGTACTTC
TRBJ2-1 | TRBV6-1 | once | TRBD2 | CASRGVAGGGEQFF | TGTGCCAGCAGAGGCGTAGCGGGAGGGGGGGAGCAGTTCTTC
TRBJ2-7 | TRBV6-1 | few | NA | CASSEAEGAEQYF | TGTGCCAGCAGTGAAGCGGAGGGGGCCGAGCAGTACTTC
TRBJ1-1 | TRBV9 | NA | NA | CASSANGGTEAFF | TGTGCCAGCAGCGCCAATGGGGGGACTGAAGCTTTCTTT
TRBJ2-3 | TRBV5-8 | NA | NA | CASSLASGTSSTDTQYF | TGTGCCAGCAGCTTGGCGTCGGGTACCTCTAGCACAGATACGCAGTATTTT
TRBJ2-2 | TRBV5-6 | NA | NA | CASSLIGRGETGELFF | TGTGCCAGCAGCTTGATTGGGAGGGGGGAGACCGGGGAGCTGTTTTTT
TRBJ2-2 | TRBV2 | NA | NA | CASSRENTGELFF | TGTGCCAGCAGCCGGGAGAACACCGGGGAGCTGTTTTTT
TRBJ2-3 | TRBV28 | NA | TRBD1 | CASSSGTGTDTQYF | TGTGCCAGCAGTTCCGGGACAGGTACAGATACGCAGTATTTT
TRBJ2-7 | TRBV5-4 | few | TRBD1 | CASSYRDRGTEQYF | TGTGCCAGCAGCTACCGGGACAGGGGTACCGAGCAGTACTTC
TRBJ2-1 | TRBV28 | NA | TRBD2 | CASSSLAGFLNEQFF | TGTGCCAGCAGTTCACTAGCGGGGTTTCTTAATGAGCAGTTCTTC
TRBJ2-5 | TRBV11-2 | NA | NA | CASSLAMSGLETQYF | TGTGCCAGCAGCTTAGCGATGTCGGGTTTGGAGACCCAGTACTTC
TRBJ2-5 | TRBV25-1 | NA | NA | CASSDAETQYF | TGTGCCAGCAGTGACGCGGAGACCCAGTACTTC
TRBJ1-4 | TRBV11-2 | NA | NA | CASSLRAGANEKLFF | TGTGCCAGCAGCTTACGGGCAGGGGCTAATGAAAAACTGTTTTTT
TRBJ1-4 | TRBV28 | few | NA | CASSLWVRGGNEKLFF | TGTGCCAGCAGTTTATGGGTGCGTGGTGGTAATGAAAAACTGTTTTTT
TRBJ2-2 | TRBV6-5 | once | NA | CASTLGARGELFF | TGTGCCAGCACCCTGGGGGCCCGCGGGGAGCTGTTTTTT
TRBJ2-1 | TRBV28 | few | TRBD2 | CASSTPGLAKAEQFF | TGTGCCAGCAGTACTCCGGGACTAGCCAAGGCTGAGCAGTTCTTC
TRBJ2-5 | TRBV10-3 | NA | TRBD2 | CATSPGGTSQETQYF | TGTGCCACGTCCCCGGGAGGGACCTCCCAAGAGACCCAGTACTTC
TRBJ2-1 | TRBV5-1 | NA | NA | CASSLTVAYNEQFF | TGCGCCAGCAGCTTGACAGTCGCCTACAATGAGCAGTTCTTC
TRBJ1-2 | TRBV5-6 | NA | NA | CASSFQGGYGYTF | TGTGCCAGCAGCTTTCAGGGAGGGTATGGCTACACCTTC
TRBJ1-4 | TRBV7-8 | few | NA | CASSRGTGSYNEKLFF | TGTGCCAGCAGCCGGGGAACCGGGTCTTACAATGAAAAACTGTTTTTT
TRBJ1-1 | TRBV2 | NA | NA | CASTAQGSTEAFF | TGTGCCAGCACCGCACAGGGAAGCACTGAAGCTTTCTTT
TRBJ2-7 | TRBV28 | NA | NA | CASSFSGGPSYEQYF | TGTGCCAGCAGTTTTTCCGGGGGACCTTCCTACGAGCAGTACTTC
TRBJ1-4 | TRBV30 | NA | TRBD1 | CAWSPGQGEEKLFF | TGTGCCTGGAGTCCGGGACAGGGCGAAGAAAAACTGTTTTTT
TRBJ1-5 | TRBV19 | NA | TRBD1 | CASSQTGEPQHF | TGTGCCAGTAGCCAAACAGGGGAGCCCCAGCATTTT
TRBJ2-1 | TRBV5-4 | NA | TRBD2 | CASSGGGATRSYNEQFF | TGTGCCAGCAGCGGGGGAGGGGCGACGAGGTCCTACAATGAGCAGTTCTTC
TRBJ2-1 | TRBV6-1 | once | NA | CASSGTRGHNEQFF | TGTGCCAGCAGTGGGACAAGGGGTCACAATGAGCAGTTCTTC
TRBJ2-3 | TRBV5-1 | NA | TRBD1 | CASSLPGQGSTDTQYF | TGCGCCAGCAGCCTCCCGGGACAGGGGAGCACAGATACGCAGTATTTT
TRBJ2-7 | TRBV18 | few | NA | CASSPPETTYEQYF | TGTGCCAGCTCACCACCGGAAACGACTTACGAGCAGTACTTC
TRBJ1-1 | TRBV21-1 | NA | NA | CASSKVPGETRVRTEAFF | TGTGCCAGCAGCAAAGTCCCAGGGGAGACGAGGGTACGCACTGAAGCTTTCTTT
TRBJ2-1 | TRBV4-2 | NA | TRBD2 | CASSQIHTPGLAGGNSYNEQFF | TGTGCCAGCAGCCAAATACACACCCCGGGACTAGCGGGGGGCAACTCCTACAATGAGCAGTTCTTC
TRBJ2-1 | TRBV9 | NA | NA | CASSVAGAYNEQFF | TGTGCCAGCAGCGTAGCTGGGGCATACAATGAGCAGTTCTTC
TRBJ1-2 | TRBV5-4 | NA | NA | CASSLDSNYGYTF | TGTGCCAGCAGCTTAGACAGCAACTATGGCTACACCTTC
TRBJ2-5 | TRBV4-3 | NA | NA | CASSQTGGGKSQETQYF | TGCGCCAGCAGCCAGACCGGCGGCGGGAAAAGCCAAGAGACCCAGTACTTC
TRBJ2-5 | TRBV5-1 | NA | TRBD2 | CASSPGDPAGALGYF | TGCGCCAGCAGCCCCGGGGACCCAGCGGGAGCGTTAGGGTACTTC
TRBJ2-4 | TRBV13 | NA | TRBD2 | CASSRPGGTKNIQYF | TGTGCCAGCAGCCGCCCCGGGGGGACGAAAAACATTCAGTACTTC
TRBJ2-3 | TRBV10-2 | NA | TRBD2 | CASSEVGGGAVPDTQYF | TGCGCCAGCAGTGAGGTGGGCGGGGGGGCCGTGCCAGATACGCAGTATTTT
TRBJ1-1 | TRBV6-4 | NA | NA | CASSLQENTEAFF | TGTGCCAGCAGCCTACAGGAGAACACTGAAGCTTTCTTT
TRBJ2-1 | TRBV28 | NA | NA | CASSFQLAPNEQFF | TGTGCCAGCAGTTTCCAGCTAGCCCCCAATGAGCAGTTCTTC
TRBJ2-7 | TRBV18 | NA | TRBD2 | CASSPLLPGLAGGSGGYEQYF | TGTGCCAGCTCACCTTTACTACCGGGACTAGCGGGAGGCTCCGGGGGGTACGAGCAGTACTTC